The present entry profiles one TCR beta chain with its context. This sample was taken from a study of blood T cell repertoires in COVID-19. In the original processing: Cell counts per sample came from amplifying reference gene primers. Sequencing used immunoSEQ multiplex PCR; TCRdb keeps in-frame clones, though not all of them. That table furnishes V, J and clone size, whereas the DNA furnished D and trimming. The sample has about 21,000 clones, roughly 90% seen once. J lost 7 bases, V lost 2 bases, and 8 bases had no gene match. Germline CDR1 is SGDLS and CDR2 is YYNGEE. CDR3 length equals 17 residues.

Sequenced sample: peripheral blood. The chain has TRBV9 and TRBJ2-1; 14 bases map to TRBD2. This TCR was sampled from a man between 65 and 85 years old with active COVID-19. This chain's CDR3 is CASSVNSGTSGSNEQFF. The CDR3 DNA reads TGTGCCAGCAGCGTCAATTCCGGGACTAGCGGGAGTAATGAGCAGTTCTTC.